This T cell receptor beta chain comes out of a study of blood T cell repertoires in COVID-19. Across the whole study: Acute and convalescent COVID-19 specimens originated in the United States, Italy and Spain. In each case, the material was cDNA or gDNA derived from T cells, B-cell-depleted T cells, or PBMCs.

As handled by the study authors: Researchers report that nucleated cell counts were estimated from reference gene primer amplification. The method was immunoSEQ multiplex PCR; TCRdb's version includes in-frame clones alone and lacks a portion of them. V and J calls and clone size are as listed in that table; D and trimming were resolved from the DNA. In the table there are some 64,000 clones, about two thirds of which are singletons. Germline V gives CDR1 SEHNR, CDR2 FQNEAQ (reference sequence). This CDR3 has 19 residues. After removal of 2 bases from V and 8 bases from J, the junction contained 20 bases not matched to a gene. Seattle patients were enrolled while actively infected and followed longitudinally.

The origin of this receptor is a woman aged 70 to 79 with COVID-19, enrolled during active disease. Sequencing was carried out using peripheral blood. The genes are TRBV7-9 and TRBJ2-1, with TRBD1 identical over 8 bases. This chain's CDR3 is CASSLISLLTGVRPDEQFF. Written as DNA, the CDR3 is TGTGCCAGCAGCTTAATCTCACTGCTGACAGGGGTTCGGCCGGATGAGCAGTTCTTC.